A single sample is the source of the 8 T cell receptor beta chains below, sequenced in a study of CD4 T cells in relation to SARS-CoV-2 and coronaviruses. Their antigens are not known. Before the COVID-19 pandemic, during about 2010-2019, CD4+ T cells were taken from unexposed donors. CD4+ T cells were isolated from the cells after more than nine days of culture. Only in-frame clones appear in the TCRdb table, and some are missing; sequencing was by immunoSEQ multiplex PCR. The data hold tens of thousands of clones, with just over 75% observed a single time. Sequenced input: CD4+ T cells from PBMCs, cultured in vitro. The origin of the receptors is a human donor in good health.

On this clone itself: One end of the junction varies from germline; a read error may be responsible. The chain carries TRBV7-9 and TRBJ2-7; TRBD2 matches 13 bases. The germline V gene has CDR1 SEHNR and CDR2 FQNEAQ (reference sequence). The CDR3 is 14 residues long. CDR3 residues: CASSYGLAGDPGAF. As DNA, the CDR3 is TGTGCCAGCAGCTACGGACTAGCGGGAGATCCTGGCGCCTTC.

This clone appeared a single time. The V and J genes are TRBV7-3 and TRBJ2-1; 7 bases fit TRBD1. Trimming removed 2 bases from V and 6 bases from J; junction bases left unmatched: 7. This CDR3 contains 15 residues. Germline CDR1 SGHTA, CDR2 FQGTGA. CDR3 in amino acids: CASSLAPGQTNEQFF. In nucleotides, the CDR3 is TGTGCCAGCAGCTTAGCCCCGGGACAGACCAATGAGCAGTTCTTC.

The J gene is TRBJ1-2, the V gene TRBV18, with 7 bases aligning to TRBD1. This CDR3 region has 14 residues. Trimming at V came to 1 base and at J to 6 bases, leaving 5 bases not matched to a gene. Germline CDR1 KGHSH, CDR2 LQKENI. The CDR3 DNA reads as TGTGCCAGCTCACCACAGACAGGGTGGCATGGCTACACCTTC. It encodes CASSPQTGWHGYTF. The full variable domain, completed using reference TRBV18 and TRBJ1-2, is NAGVMQNPRHLVRRRGQEARLRCSPMKGHSHVYWYRQLPEEGLKFMVYLQKENIIDESGMPKERFSAEFPKEGPSILRIQQVVRGDSAAYFCASSPQTGWHGYTFGSGTRLTVV.

This chain uses TRBV4-1 with TRBJ1-1, with a possible D match to TRBD1 (5 bases). CDR1 MGHRA and CDR2 YSYEKL come from the germline V gene. The length of the CDR3 is 17 residues. V was clipped by 0 bases and J by 2 bases, with 16 bases between them. The CDR3 reads CASSQELNGHFNTEAFF. In DNA form, the CDR3 reads TGCGCCAGCAGCCAAGAGTTAAATGGACACTTCAACACTGAAGCTTTCTTT.

This clone has a single count. This chain uses TRBV7-8 with TRBJ2-1; TRBD2 matches at 10 bases. Trimming at V came to 0 bases and at J to 14 bases, leaving 16 bases not matched to a gene. The CDR3 has 17 residues. CDR1 and CDR2 (germline): SGHVS, FQNEAQ. The CDR3 here is CASSLASGASGRLVEFF. Here the CDR3 DNA reads TGTGCCAGCAGCTTAGCTAGCGGGGCTAGCGGGAGACTGGTTGAGTTCTTC.

The CDR3 sequence: CASSLDSDPFF. The CDR3 DNA reads as TGTGCCAGCAGCTTGGACTCGGACCCGTTCTTC. V usage is TRBV5-4 and J usage is TRBJ2-1; D ambiguous. Germline V gives CDR1 SGHNT, CDR2 YYREEE (reference sequence). There are 11 residues in the CDR3. V lost 0 bases to trimming and J lost 15 bases, with 10 bases between them.

The chain is built from TRBV15 and TRBJ1-1, with D possibly TRBD1 on 5 matching bases. With 5 bases removed from V and 3 bases from J, the gap between germline ends came to 13 bases. The CDR3 has 14 residues. CDR1 LNHNV and CDR2 YYDKDF come from the germline V gene (reference sequence). CDR3 region: CATSSQPRDTEAFF. The CDR3 DNA reads TGTGCCACCAGCTCACAGCCCAGGGACACTGAAGCTTTCTTT.

The gene calls are TRBV21-1 and TRBJ1-1. TRBV21-1 corresponds to a pseudogene. The CDR3 spans 15 residues. The CDR3 spells CASSKTQGGDTEAFF. The CDR3 DNA follows: TGTGCCAGCAGCAAAACTCAGGGAGGAGACACTGAAGCTTTCTTT.